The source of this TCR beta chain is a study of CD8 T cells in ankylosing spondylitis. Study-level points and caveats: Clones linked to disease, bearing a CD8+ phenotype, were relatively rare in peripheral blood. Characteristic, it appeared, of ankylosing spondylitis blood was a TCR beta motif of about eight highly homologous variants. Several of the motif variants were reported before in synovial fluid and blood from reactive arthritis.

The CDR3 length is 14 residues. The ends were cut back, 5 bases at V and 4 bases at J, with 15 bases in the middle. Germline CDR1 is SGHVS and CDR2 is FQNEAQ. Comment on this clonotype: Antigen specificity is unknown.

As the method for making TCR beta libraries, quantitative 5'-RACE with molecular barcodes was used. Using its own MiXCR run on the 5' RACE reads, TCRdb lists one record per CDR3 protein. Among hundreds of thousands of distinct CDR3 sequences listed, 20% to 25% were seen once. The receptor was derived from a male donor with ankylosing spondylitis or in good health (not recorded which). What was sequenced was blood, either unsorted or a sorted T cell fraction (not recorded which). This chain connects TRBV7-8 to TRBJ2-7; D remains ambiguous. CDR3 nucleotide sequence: TGTGCCAGCAGCCCAATCCGGGCAGAGTACGAGCAGTACTTC. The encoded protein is CASSPIRAEYEQYF.